These 30 T cell receptor beta chains share one sample of origin, sequenced in a study of identical twins. TCRdb passed the 5' RACE reads through MiXCR, listing each CDR3 protein once. Among about 890,000 distinct CDR3 sequences listed, 9% to 15% were seen once. These data are also associated with another study on yellow fever vaccine responses in identical twins.

Sequenced sample: PBMCs. These receptors came from a woman younger than 30 in good health.

This clonotype was observed a few times. J is TRBJ2-1 and V is TRBV29-1, with 9 bases identical to TRBD1. The junction had 7 bases not matched to a gene; V was cut back by 5 bases and J by 5 bases. This CDR3 region has 14 residues. Germline CDR1 SQVTM, CDR2 ANQGSEA. CDR3 nucleotides: TGCAGCGTTAAAGGGACAGGGTGGGACAATGAGCAGTTCTTC. This sequence encodes CSVKGTGWDNEQFF.

The chain couples TRBV2 to TRBJ2-4, with 10 bases aligning to TRBD2. CDR3 length: 18 residues. Germline assignment: CDR1 SNHLY and CDR2 FYNNEI. V was pared by 2 bases and J by 8 bases, with 15 bases of the junction left unmatched. The CDR3 spells CASSELTGGLAISYIQYF. As DNA, the CDR3 is TGTGCCAGCAGTGAACTCACAGGGGGACTAGCGATCAGTTACATTCAGTACTTC.

CDR3 protein: CASRWDQGFNSPLHF. The CDR3 region has the DNA TGTGCCAGCAGGTGGGACCAGGGGTTCAATTCACCCCTCCACTTT. The chain joins TRBV6-1 to TRBJ1-6; tentatively, D is TRBD1 (6 bases). The germline CDR1 and CDR2 sequences are MNHNS and SASEGT. This CDR3 is 15 amino acids long. Trimming cost V 6 bases and J 7 bases, with 16 bases left between them.

This clonotype was counted a few times. This chain links TRBV9 with TRBJ1-6; a weak D match, TRBD1 (6 bases). CDR1 SGDLS and CDR2 YYNGEE come from the germline V gene. This CDR3 contains 13 residues. Between the trimmed V and J ends, which lost 3 bases and 7 bases, there was a span of 8 bases. CDR3 loop: CASSDDRNSPLHF. DNA for the CDR3: TGTGCCAGCAGCGACGACAGGAATTCACCCCTCCACTTT.

This clonotype was recorded at least ten times. The CDR3: CASSFGGHANSPLHF. In nucleotides, the CDR3 is TGTGCCAGCAGTTTTGGGGGGCACGCTAATTCACCCCTCCACTTT. The chain combines TRBV12-3 or TRBV12-4 with TRBJ1-6, with D possibly matching TRBD1 (6 bases). V was pared by 3 bases and J by 6 bases, with 12 bases between. CDR3 length: 15 residues.

The V and J genes are TRBV5-1 and TRBJ2-3; D unresolved. CDR1 is SGHRS, CDR2 YFSETQ, per germline. The CDR3 consists of 18 residues. Trimming stripped 0 bases from V and 0 bases from J, with 17 bases between. CDR3 DNA: TGCGCCAGCAGCTTGGCCGGGTATTACGTGAAAAGCACAGATACGCAGTATTTT. This gives the protein CASSLAGYYVKSTDTQYF.

CDR3 in amino acids: CASSVAPTREGRAGELFF. CDR3 nucleotides: TGTGCCAGCAGCGTAGCCCCCACAAGGGAAGGCAGGGCCGGGGAGCTGTTTTTT. The J gene is TRBJ2-2, the V gene TRBV9, with D possibly TRBD1 on 5 matching bases. CDR1 and CDR2 (germline): SGDLS, YYNGEE. There are 18 residues in the CDR3. Trimming took 0 bases from V and 6 from J, leaving 21 bases between them.

This chain uses TRBV4-2 with TRBJ2-7; TRBD2 aligns across 8 bases. J was trimmed by 3 bases and V by 6 bases; bases with no gene match: 13. Germline V gene sequence: CDR1 LGHNA, CDR2 YNFKEQ. The CDR3 sequence is 16 residues long. The CDR3 reads CASRRLSGDRYYEQYF. The CDR3 nucleotides are TGTGCCAGCAGGAGACTTAGCGGGGACCGATACTACGAGCAGTACTTC.

This clonotype came up a few times. The genes are TRBV6-5 and TRBJ2-1, with 11 bases aligning to TRBD2. The length of the CDR3 is 15 residues. Germline trimming cut 3 bases from V and 4 bases from J; bases unmatched to any gene: 2. Germline CDR1 MNHEY, CDR2 SVGAGI. In DNA form, the CDR3 reads TGTGCCAGCAGTTATCGACTAGCGGGGTACAATGAGCAGTTCTTC. Translation gives CASSYRLAGYNEQFF.

The chain combines TRBV7-9 with TRBJ2-1; D is possibly TRBD1 (5 bases). The CDR3 has 14 amino acids. The V end lost 5 bases, the J end lost 3 bases, and 11 bases lay between the germline ends. Germline CDR1 and CDR2: SEHNR and FQNEAQ (reference sequence). The CDR3 DNA reads as TGTGCCAGCAGCAATGGACACTTCTACAATGAGCAGTTCTTC. This translates into CASSNGHFYNEQFF.

This clonotype occurred many times. This chain links TRBV5-1 with TRBJ2-1, with 14 bases matching TRBD2. Looked up from germline, CDR1 is SGHRS and CDR2 is YFSETQ. With V trimmed by 3 bases and J by 8 bases, 7 bases remained unmatched. This CDR3 comprises 16 residues. The CDR3 nucleotides read TGCGCCAGCAGCTCGGGACTAGCGGGAGTGGAGGATGAGCAGTTCTTC. Translated, it gives CASSSGLAGVEDEQFF.

The chain is built from TRBV27 and TRBJ2-3, with D possibly matching TRBD1 (5 bases). Germline V lookup: CDR1 MNHEY, CDR2 SMNVEV (reference sequence). The CDR3 runs 14 residues. The V end was cut by 8 bases, the J end by 3 bases, with 15 bases between. The CDR3 is CASALGVWTDTQYF. CDR3 DNA: TGTGCCAGCGCTTTAGGGGTGTGGACAGATACGCAGTATTTT.

Ten or more counts support this clonotype. The chain joins TRBV24-1 to TRBJ2-1; D may be TRBD1 (6 bases). Germline V lookup: CDR1 KGHDR, CDR2 SFDVKD. This CDR3 region has 12 residues. Trimming removed 5 bases from V and 9 bases from J, with 10 bases in between. The CDR3 here is CATSAGAAEQFF. CDR3 nucleotides: TGTGCCACCAGTGCAGGGGCCGCTGAGCAGTTCTTC.

In this sample, this clonotype turned up a few times. This rearrangement joins TRBV7-8 to TRBJ2-7; the D gene is possibly TRBD2 (6 bases). Germline CDR1 is SGHVS and CDR2 is FQNEAQ. V lost 0 bases to trimming and J lost 0 bases, with 9 bases between them. CDR3 size: 15 residues. CDR3 coding DNA: TGTGCCAGCAGCTTAGCCCCGGACTACTCCTACGAGCAGTACTTC. Its translation: CASSLAPDYSYEQYF.

This clonotype was recorded many times. This chain joins TRBV6-5 and TRBJ1-1; 8 bases agree with TRBD1. Germline CDR1 reads MNHEY; CDR2 reads SVGAGI. This CDR3 spans 15 amino acids. Trimming cost V 2 bases and J 2 bases; bases outside gene matches: 4. CDR3 in DNA: TGTGCCAGCAGTTACGGGGACAGGCGAAACACTGAAGCTTTCTTT. Encoded protein: CASSYGDRRNTEAFF.

V gene TRBV16 combines with J gene TRBJ1-1, with a possible D match to TRBD1 (6 bases). This CDR3 has 12 amino acids. V was clipped by 4 bases and J by 9 bases, with 12 bases between them. CDR1 and CDR2 (germline): KGHSY, FQNENV. This CDR3 reads CASSPPGQKAFF. CDR3 in DNA: TGTGCCAGCAGCCCCCCCGGACAGAAAGCTTTCTTT.

The J gene is TRBJ1-2, the V gene TRBV20-1; no definite D call. The CDR3 loop spans 12 amino acids. Germline V CDR1 and CDR2: DFQATT, SNEGSKA (reference sequence). V was clipped by 6 bases and J by 8 bases, with 16 bases between them. CDR3 in DNA: TGCAGTGCGCGGACGGAGCTGGGGGGCTACACCTTC. This translates into CSARTELGGYTF.

In this sample, this clonotype turned up a few times. The gene calls are TRBV7-2 and TRBJ2-7; 9 bases match TRBD1. The germline gives CDR1 SGHTA, CDR2 FQGNSA. V gave up 3 bases and J gave up 7 bases; unmatched junction bases: 10. The CDR3 spans 15 residues. The CDR3 region is CASSLGGDRAGEQYF. As DNA, the CDR3 is TGTGCCAGCAGCTTGGGGGGGGACAGGGCAGGAGAGCAGTACTTC.

The table lists this clonotype with a few counts. The chain has TRBV20-1 and TRBJ2-7, with D unresolved. The CDR3 length is 15 residues. With 3 bases removed from V and 4 bases from J, the gap between germline ends came to 19 bases. Per the germline V gene, CDR1 is DFQATT and CDR2 is SNEGSKA (reference sequence). CDR3 nucleotide sequence: TGCAGTGCTAGGAAGGCTACCCCGTTTCAATACGAGCAGTACGTC. Protein sequence: CSARKATPFQYEQYV.

This rearrangement joins TRBV20-1 to TRBJ2-5, with 10 bases identical to TRBD1. Trimming cost V 0 bases and J 0 bases; bases outside gene matches: 7. This CDR3 has 17 amino acids. Germline loops: CDR1 DFQATT, CDR2 SNEGSKA (reference sequence). The DNA for the CDR3 is TGCAGTGCTAGAGATCTGGCGGACAGGGGGTACCAAGAGACCCAGTACTTC. Translated: CSARDLADRGYQETQYF.

This clonotype was seen more than once but under ten times. V gene TRBV5-1 combines with J gene TRBJ1-1, with a weak D call TRBD1 (6 bases). Trimming cost V 5 bases and J 1 base, with 9 bases left between them. The CDR3 covers 13 residues. The germline CDR1 and CDR2 sequences are SGHRS and YFSETQ. CDR3 coding DNA: TGCGCCAGCAGGATGGGGGCGAACACTGAAGCTTTCTTT. Translation: CASRMGANTEAFF.

The chain recombines TRBV7-8 with TRBJ2-5; 11 bases are shared with TRBD1. CDR3 length: 15 amino acids. The V segment lost 5 bases and the J segment 7 bases; nucleotides outside the gene matches: 9. Germline V CDR1 and CDR2: SGHVS, FQNEAQ. The CDR3, as DNA: TGTGCCAGCAGCCCAGGACAGGGGGCCTGGTGGACCCAGTACTTC. Translation gives CASSPGQGAWWTQYF.

This clonotype was seen a few times. The rearrangement links TRBV12-3 or TRBV12-4 to TRBJ1-2; D unresolved. The V and J ends lost 3 bases and 7 bases respectively, with 9 bases between them. CDR3 length: 12 residues. This CDR3 reads CASSFSRSGYTF. The DNA for the CDR3 is TGTGCCAGCAGTTTCAGCAGGAGTGGCTACACCTTC.

This clonotype showed up just a few times. This rearrangement joins TRBV27 to TRBJ2-1, with 10 bases aligning to TRBD1. From germline, CDR1 is MNHEY and CDR2 SMNVEV (reference sequence). The CDR3 runs 16 residues. Trimming took 4 bases from V and 1 from J; bases not matched to a gene: 4. CDR3 sequence (DNA): TGTGCCAGCAGTTCGGGGACAGGGGCTTCCTACAATGAGCAGTTCTTC. It is translated as CASSSGTGASYNEQFF.

This clonotype has at least ten counts. The rearrangement uses TRBV4-1 and TRBJ1-6; D not resolved. Germline V gives CDR1 MGHRA, CDR2 YSYEKL. V lost 4 bases to trimming and J lost 9 bases, with 16 bases between them. The CDR3 runs to 15 residues. CDR3: CASSPEQRTSSPLHF. Here the CDR3 DNA reads TGCGCCAGCAGCCCCGAACAGAGGACCTCTTCACCCCTCCACTTT.

At least ten counts were recorded for this clonotype. The gene calls are TRBV4-1 and TRBJ2-7; TRBD1 matches at 7 bases. With V trimmed by 1 base and J by 1 base, 4 bases remained unmatched. The CDR3 has 15 amino acids. Looked up from germline, CDR1 is MGHRA and CDR2 is YSYEKL. The CDR3 DNA follows: TGCGCCAGCAGCCAAGTCCCGGGACAGTCCTACGAGCAGTACGTC. It yields the protein CASSQVPGQSYEQYV.

The table lists this clonotype with a few counts. This chain connects TRBV12-3 or TRBV12-4 to TRBJ2-1, with D tentatively TRBD2 (5 bases). CDR3 length equals 15 residues. V was clipped by 2 bases and J by 0 bases, with 8 bases between them. The CDR3 sequence: CASSLWRSSYNEQFF. The CDR3 DNA sequence: TGTGCCAGCAGTTTATGGAGGAGCTCCTACAATGAGCAGTTCTTC.

The gene calls are TRBV7-9 and TRBJ1-2; the match to TRBD1 covers 9 bases. CDR1 and CDR2 (germline): SEHNR, FQNEAQ (reference sequence). The CDR3 spans 15 residues. The trim removed 1 base at V and 5 bases at J, leaving 5 bases unmatched. CDR3 protein: CASSLVATGGYGYTF. CDR3 nucleotides: TGTGCCAGCAGCTTAGTAGCGACAGGGGGATATGGCTACACCTTC.

This clonotype was seen repeatedly, ten times or more. This chain uses TRBV27 with TRBJ1-5, with a weak D call TRBD1 (6 bases). This CDR3 is built from 14 residues. Trimming pared 6 bases from V and 1 base from J, leaving 10 bases between. Germline assignment: CDR1 MNHEY and CDR2 SMNVEV (reference sequence). CDR3 DNA sequence: TGTGCCAGCAGCCCCGACAGGAGCAATCAGCCCCAGCATTTT. It codes for CASSPDRSNQPQHF.

The chain has TRBV6-5 and TRBJ2-7; TRBD1 matches at 8 bases. The V gene's germline CDR1 is MNHEY and CDR2 SVGAGI. V lost 4 bases and J lost 3; bases outside the gene matches: 5. The CDR3 has 14 amino acids. The CDR3 region has the DNA TGTGCCAGCAGTTCGGCAGGGGGCTTCTACGAGCAGTACTTC. The encoded protein is CASSSAGGFYEQYF.